The entry below describes one T cell receptor (beta chain). Its antigen remains unknown. V shed 1 base and J shed 10 bases, with 9 bases lying between them. Germline V lookup: CDR1 LGHNT, CDR2 FRNRAP. This CDR3 contains 12 residues. The data derive from a study of T cell responses to AZD1222 COVID-19 vaccine. TCRdb keeps only in-frame clones here, not all; method: immunoSEQ multiplex PCR. The repertoire consists of 60,000 to 75,000 clones, with 60% to 85% occurring once and the leading ten covering roughly 3.5%. General observations from the study: Repertoire sampling happened only post peak T cell response.

Second-dose timings of about 4 or about 12 weeks were pooled. The J gene is TRBJ2-3, the V gene TRBV12-5; D might be TRBD1 (5 bases). The sample consisted of peripheral blood, taken 28 days after the second AZD1222 dose. This clonotype originated in an adult who received the AZD1222 COVID-19 vaccine. In DNA, the CDR3 is TGTGCTAGTGGTTTGGAGACAGCCGCGCAGTATTTT. It encodes CASGLETAAQYF.